This T cell receptor (beta chain) was recorded in a study of CD8 T cells in ankylosing spondylitis (dated by TCRdb to 2015 to 2018). About the investigation overall: The study profiled T cell receptor beta repertoires in healthy donors and ankylosing spondylitis patients to find disease-linked TCR variants. Peripheral blood samples were taken, and synovial fluid was additionally collected from ankylosing spondylitis patients. The full study cohort was made up of 25 to 30 ankylosing spondylitis patients and fewer than 120 healthy donors. Overall results and qualifications from the work: Some TCR beta motif variants had previously been reported in synovial fluid and blood of reactive arthritis patients, which suggested common disease-initiation mechanisms. A TCR beta motif of eight highly homologous amino acid variants appeared characteristic of blood from ankylosing spondylitis patients. In peripheral blood, the disease-linked clones were found at relatively low frequencies and had a CD8+ phenotype. Significant enrichment of the disease-linked clones was reported in matched synovial fluid samples from ankylosing spondylitis patients.

The table lists this clonotype with a few counts. The target of this receptor is not known. Per-base qualities were not stored, and no clone one base away is much larger. The sequencer was an Illumina HiSeq 2500. TCR beta libraries were prepared by quantitative 5'-RACE with molecular barcodes. The paper's data handling went like this. A new computational method based on a probabilistic model of VDJ rearrangement was used to identify disease-linked TCR variants. The public reads were quality trimmed at Q25 with fastp and then assembled into clones with MiXCR by TCRdb, keeping productive beta chains. Rows merge per CDR3 protein into single entries with the most common DNA and genes. These V and J calls derive from TCRdb rather than the authors' analysis. The sample contains tens of thousands of distinct CDR3 sequences, about 7.2% of them found a single time. Roughly a tenth of the sample is taken by the ten largest.

Spanning cysteine to phenylalanine, the CDR3 consists of 13 amino acids. Only the CDR3 part of the read is kept: 39 bases, read in frame from the first base. V is cut by 7 bases and J by 4 bases, and the space between the germline ends is 11 bases. The TCR was taken from a male donor with ankylosing spondylitis or in good health (not recorded which). The sample consisted of blood, either unsorted or a sorted T cell fraction (not recorded which). Rearrangement joined TRBV23-1 to TRBJ2-1; no D segment can be confidently identified. TRBV23-1 is noted as an ORF with a role that remains uncertain. CDR3 protein: CASTLEGYNEQFF. Here is the DNA: TGCGCCAGCACCCTGGAAGGATACAATGAGCAGTTCTTC.